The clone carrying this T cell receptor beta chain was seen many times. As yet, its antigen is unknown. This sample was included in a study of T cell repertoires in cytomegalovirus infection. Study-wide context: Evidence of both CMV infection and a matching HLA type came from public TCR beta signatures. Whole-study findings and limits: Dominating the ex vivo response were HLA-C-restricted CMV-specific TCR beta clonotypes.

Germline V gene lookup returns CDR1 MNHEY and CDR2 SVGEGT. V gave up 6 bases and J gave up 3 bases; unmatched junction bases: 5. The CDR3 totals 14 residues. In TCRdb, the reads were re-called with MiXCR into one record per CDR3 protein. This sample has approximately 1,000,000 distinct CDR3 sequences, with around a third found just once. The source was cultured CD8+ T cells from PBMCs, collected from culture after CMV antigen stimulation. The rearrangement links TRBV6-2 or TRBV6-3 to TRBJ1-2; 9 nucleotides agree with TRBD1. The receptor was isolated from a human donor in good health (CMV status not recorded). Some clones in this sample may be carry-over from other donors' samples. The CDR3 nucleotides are TGTGCCAGCAGCCCTCGGACAGGGGACTATGGCTACACCTTC. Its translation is CASSPRTGDYGYTF.